The rows below give T cell receptor beta chains drawn from one sample of a study of cytomegalovirus exposure and HLA in healthy donors. Some clones are missing from TCRdb's copy, which holds only in-frame ones; the method was immunoSEQ multiplex PCR. This sample yields under 95,000 clones, of which approximately 93% are seen a single time; approximately 3.4% belongs to the top ten. The sequenced material came from PBMCs. The origin of the receptors is a woman between 18 and 30 years old in good health and CMV-seropositive. The CDR3 runs from the conserved cysteine through the conserved F or W. Each record gives: D gene, CDR3 length, J gene, clone size, V gene, CDR3 protein, CDR3 DNA. The D gene is left open where the match is weak. Expanded clones get a size class; other rows say once, few or many, or leave the size out.

>TRBD2|16|TRBJ2-6|.|TRBV5-4
CASSPSGGSGANVLTF
TGTGCCAGCAGCCCCTCCGGGGGGTCTGGGGCCAACGTCCTGACTTTC
>TRBD2|17|TRBJ2-3|once|TRBV11-3
CASSPGLAGGLQDTQYF
TGTGCCAGCAGCCCCGGACTAGCGGGGGGGCTTCAAGATACGCAGTATTTT
>.|14|TRBJ2-3|.|TRBV29-1
CSVETLAGTDTQYF
TGCAGCGTCGAAACCTTAGCGGGCACAGATACGCAGTATTTT
>.|15|TRBJ1-1|.|TRBV19
CASSIAHMMNTEAFF
TGTGCCAGTAGTATAGCTCACATGATGAACACTGAAGCTTTCTTT
>TRBD1|15|TRBJ2-2|.|TRBV5-4
CASSSRQGDTGELFF
TGTGCCAGCAGCTCGCGGCAGGGGGACACCGGGGAGCTGTTTTTT
>.|13|TRBJ1-5|.|TRBV4-1
CASAGGMNQPQHF
TGCGCCAGCGCGGGGGGGATGAATCAGCCCCAGCATTTT
>.|15|TRBJ2-1|few|TRBV7-2
CASSLALRPEQVQFF
TGTGCCAGCAGCTTAGCGCTCAGGCCCGAACAGGTGCAGTTCTTC
>TRBD1|14|TRBJ2-7|few|TRBV11-2
CASSLDAGTAEQYF
TGTGCCAGCAGCTTAGACGCCGGGACAGCCGAGCAGTACTTC
>.|15|TRBJ2-5|.|TRBV30
CAWTSSTAYQETQYF
TGTGCCTGGACCTCCTCTACAGCTTACCAAGAGACCCAGTACTTC
>.|14|TRBJ1-1|.|TRBV6-5
CASSYSGRFTEAFF
TGTGCCAGCAGTTACTCGGGCAGGTTCACTGAAGCTTTCTTT
>.|14|TRBJ1-2|.|TRBV11-2
CASSSNRVGYGYTF
TGTGCCAGCAGCTCCAACCGGGTTGGTTATGGCTACACCTTC
>TRBD2|14|TRBJ2-7|.|TRBV5-6
CASSRLGLGYEQYF
TGTGCCAGCAGCAGGCTGGGACTAGGCTACGAGCAGTACTTC
>.|17|TRBJ1-1|.|TRBV28
CASQIIKQGLGNTEAFF
TGTGCCAGCCAAATCATAAAACAGGGTCTAGGGAACACTGAAGCTTTCTTT
>.|14|TRBJ2-3|.|TRBV4-3
CASSLQGPGDTQYF
TGCGCCAGCAGCCTACAGGGTCCGGGTGATACGCAGTATTTT
>TRBD1|17|TRBJ1-5|few|TRBV10-1
CASSGQDGTGSNQPQHF
TGCGCCAGCAGTGGCCAAGATGGGACAGGGAGCAATCAGCCCCAGCATTTT
>TRBD1|13|TRBJ1-1|.|TRBV7-2
CASSMTGLTEAFF
TGTGCCAGCAGCATGACAGGGCTCACTGAAGCTTTCTTT
>TRBD1|16|TRBJ1-1|.|TRBV5-1
CASSLGTAETNTEAFF
TGCGCCAGCAGCCTCGGGACAGCTGAAACGAACACTGAAGCTTTCTTT
>.|13|TRBJ1-1|.|TRBV7-9
CASSGVRGTEAFF
TGTGCCAGCAGCGGGGTTCGAGGGACTGAAGCTTTCTTT
>TRBD1|15|TRBJ1-1|.|TRBV5-1
CASRNPRGLSTEAFF
TGCGCCAGTCGTAATCCCAGGGGGCTGAGCACTGAAGCTTTCTTT
>.|13|TRBJ2-6|.|TRBV28
CASSPQEANVLTF
TGTGCCAGCAGTCCGCAGGAAGCCAACGTCCTGACTTTC
>TRBD1|16|TRBJ1-1|.|TRBV19
CASTPGTGGGNTEAFF
TGTGCCAGTACCCCCGGGACAGGGGGTGGGAACACTGAAGCTTTCTTT
>TRBD2|16|TRBJ2-2|.|TRBV4-1
CASKGLAGLNTGELFF
TGCGCCAGCAAGGGGCTAGCGGGGCTTAACACCGGGGAGCTGTTTTTT
>TRBD2|12|TRBJ2-7|few|TRBV5-5
CASSRGGYEQYF
TGTGCCAGCAGCCGGGGGGGCTACGAGCAGTACTTC
>.|14|TRBJ1-1|.|TRBV18
CASSPVGLPRGAFF
TGTGCCAGCTCACCAGTGGGACTCCCACGGGGCGCTTTCTTT
>.|14|TRBJ1-1|.|TRBV28
CASSFHTSNTEAFF
TGTGCCAGCAGTTTCCACACCTCGAACACTGAAGCTTTCTTT
>TRBD1|17|TRBJ1-1|.|TRBV18
CASSLTGGAIANTEAFF
TGTGCCAGCTCACTCACAGGGGGCGCCATCGCGAACACTGAAGCTTTCTTT
>TRBD1|13|TRBJ2-1|.|TRBV6-4
CASSHAGGFEQFF
TGTGCCAGCAGTCACGCAGGGGGCTTTGAGCAGTTCTTC
>.|13|TRBJ2-7|few|TRBV6-6
CASSIQGMGEQYF
TGTGCCAGCAGTATACAGGGAATGGGGGAGCAGTACTTC
>TRBD1|16|TRBJ1-1|.|TRBV6-5
CASSYASGTGNTEAFF
TGTGCCAGCAGTTACGCGTCCGGGACAGGGAACACTGAAGCTTTCTTT
>TRBD2|16|TRBJ2-1|.|TRBV2
CASIGVGGRADNEQFF
TGTGCCAGCATTGGGGTAGGCGGGAGGGCTGACAATGAGCAGTTCTTC
>TRBD1|16|TRBJ2-7|.|TRBV5-1
CASSQTSGQGSDEQYF
TGCGCCAGCAGCCAAACTTCTGGACAGGGTTCAGACGAGCAGTACTTC
>TRBD2|15|TRBJ2-5|.|TRBV4-2
CASSRLAGEQETQYF
TGTGCCAGCAGCCGACTAGCGGGGGAGCAAGAGACCCAGTACTTC
>.|13|TRBJ1-2|.|TRBV7-9
CASSLGPFNGYTF
TGTGCCAGCAGCTTAGGGCCCTTTAATGGCTACACCTTC
>.|15|TRBJ2-7|.|TRBV6-5
CASSYQVAAIYEQYF
TGTGCCAGCAGTTACCAGGTAGCGGCAATATACGAGCAGTACTTC
>TRBD1|15|TRBJ1-2|.|TRBV7-8
CASSLVGTGLDGYTF
TGTGCCAGCAGCTTAGTGGGGACAGGGCTCGATGGCTACACCTTC
>.|13|TRBJ2-3|.|TRBV6-4
CASSEDGGNTQYF
TGTGCCAGCAGTGAGGACGGCGGGAATACGCAGTATTTT
>.|12|TRBJ1-2|.|TRBV28
CASRNSGSGYTF
TGTGCCAGCCGCAACTCAGGGTCCGGCTACACCTTC
>.|15|TRBJ2-2|.|TRBV28
CASSAPTSRTGELFF
TGTGCCAGCAGTGCCCCGACAAGTCGCACCGGGGAGCTGTTTTTT
>TRBD1|15|TRBJ2-7|.|TRBV4-3
CASSPGQGAFYEQYF
TGCGCCAGCAGCCCGGGACAGGGGGCTTTCTACGAGCAGTACTTC
>.|18|TRBJ2-2|.|TRBV25-1
CASSDIGGAGQNTGELFF
TGTGCCAGCAGTGATATTGGGGGGGCAGGACAAAACACCGGGGAGCTGTTTTTT
>TRBD1|17|TRBJ1-3|.|TRBV7-8
CASRKHRGQQSGNTIYF
TGTGCCAGCAGGAAACATAGGGGGCAGCAGTCTGGAAACACCATATATTTT
>TRBD1|15|TRBJ1-1|.|TRBV5-1
CASSSSQGVNTEAFF
TGCGCCAGCAGCTCAAGCCAGGGGGTGAACACTGAAGCTTTCTTT
>.|16|TRBJ2-7|once|TRBV30
CAWSVPRVRVDYEQYF
TGTGCCTGGAGTGTACCCCGGGTGAGGGTCGACTACGAGCAGTACTTC
>.|12|TRBJ2-7|.|TRBV11-3
CASSPSSYEQYF
TGTGCCAGCAGCCCGAGCTCCTACGAGCAGTACTTC
>.|13|TRBJ1-2|.|TRBV2
CASREEGGWGYTF
TGTGCCAGCAGGGAGGAGGGGGGGTGGGGCTACACCTTC
>.|20|TRBJ2-4|.|TRBV7-6
CASSVLGRAAQGSAKNIQYF
TGTGCCAGCAGCGTATTAGGTAGGGCAGCCCAGGGCTCTGCCAAAAACATTCAGTACTTC
>.|15|TRBJ1-5|.|TRBV19
CASRSQGNSNQPQHF
TGTGCCAGTAGGAGTCAGGGAAATAGCAATCAGCCCCAGCATTTT
>.|15|TRBJ2-1|.|TRBV18
CASSPPGRGNNEQFF
TGTGCCAGCTCACCCCCGGGTCGGGGGAACAATGAGCAGTTCTTC
>.|14|TRBJ2-7|.|TRBV9
CASSVGTSTYEQYF
TGTGCCAGCAGCGTAGGTACGAGCACCTACGAGCAGTACTTC
>.|19|TRBJ2-5|once|TRBV15
CATSRDRGLVGNLRETQYF
TGTGCCACCAGCAGAGATAGGGGCCTAGTAGGCAATCTCCGAGAGACCCAGTACTTC